This T cell receptor (beta chain) derives from a study of early stage breast cancer tumors. Study overall: Around 10-fold was the mean read coverage per sample.

Blood replicates held 0.5 ug DNA, tumor or normal breast about 1.5 ug, two each. Profiled with immunoSEQ multiplex PCR; TCRdb holds only in-frame clones, not every one. The sample lists almost 55,000 clones, 90% to 95% occurring once. Sequencing was done on a sample of blood. The receptor's source is a person between 70 and 80 years old with breast cancer.

This chain's CDR3 is CASGGTAYNSPLHF. DNA for the CDR3: TGTGCCAGTGGGGGGACAGCCTATAATTCACCCCTCCACTTT. V and J are TRBV19 and TRBJ1-6; 7 bases match TRBD1. V was clipped by 8 bases and J by 2 bases; unmatched bases: 3. This CDR3 region has 14 residues. Germline loops: CDR1 LNHDA, CDR2 SQIVND (reference sequence). Full variable domain (missing parts from reference TRBV19 and TRBJ1-6): DGGITQSPKYLFRKEGQNVTLSCEQNLNHDAMYWYRQDPGQGLRLIYYSQIVNDFQKGDIAEGYSVSREKKESFPLTVTSAQKNPTAFYLCASGGTAYNSPLHFGNGTRLTVT.